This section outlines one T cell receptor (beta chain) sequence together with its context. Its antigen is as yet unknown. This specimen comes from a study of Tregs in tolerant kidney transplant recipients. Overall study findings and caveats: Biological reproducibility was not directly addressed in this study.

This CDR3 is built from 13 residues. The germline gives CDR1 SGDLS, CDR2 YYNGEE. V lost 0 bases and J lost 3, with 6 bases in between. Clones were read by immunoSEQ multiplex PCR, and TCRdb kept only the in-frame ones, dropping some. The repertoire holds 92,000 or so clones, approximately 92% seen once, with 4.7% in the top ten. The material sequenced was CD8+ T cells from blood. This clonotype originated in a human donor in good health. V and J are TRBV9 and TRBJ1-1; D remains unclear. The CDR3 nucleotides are TGTGCCAGCAGCGTAGAAGGGTACACTGAAGCTTTCTTT. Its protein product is CASSVEGYTEAFF.